One and the same sample provided the 24 T cell receptor beta chains below, sequenced in a study of T cells in localized non-small cell lung cancer. Sequencing used immunoSEQ multiplex PCR; TCRdb keeps in-frame clones, though not all of them. Of about 40,000 clones listed, roughly 86% are singletons. This specimen consisted of peripheral blood, obtained before any cancer treatment. These receptors all come from a man aged 35-69 years with stage I lung adenocarcinoma.

The chain links TRBV7-9 to TRBJ2-3; 12 nucleotides align to TRBD2. Germline loops: CDR1 SEHNR, CDR2 FQNEAQ (reference sequence). V lost 5 bases to trimming and J lost 3 bases; unmatched junction nucleotides: 6. The length of the CDR3 is 16 residues. DNA of the CDR3: TGTGCCAGCAGCCCCCCTAGCGGGAGGGGAACAGATACGCAGTATTTT. It encodes CASSPPSGRGTDTQYF.

The rearrangement links TRBV11-2 to TRBJ2-7, with 8 positions matching TRBD2. This CDR3 spans 14 amino acids. J was trimmed by 4 bases and V by 0 bases; bases with no gene match: 2. Germline V gives CDR1 SGHAT, CDR2 FQNNGV. The CDR3 protein is CASSLEPSGYEQYF. The CDR3 coding sequence is TGTGCCAGCAGCTTAGAGCCTAGCGGGTACGAGCAGTACTTC. Full variable domain (outside the CDR3, taken from reference TRBV11-2 and TRBJ2-7): EAGVAQSPRYKIIEKRQSVAFWCNPISGHATLYWYQQILGQGPKLLIQFQNNGVVDDSQLPKDRFSAERLKGVDSTLKIQPAKLEDSAVYLCASSLEPSGYEQYFGPGTRLTVT.

This chain links TRBV7-9 with TRBJ1-1, with D unresolved. This CDR3 spans 15 amino acids. Germline values: CDR1 SEHNR, CDR2 FQNEAQ (reference sequence). Deletions cut 5 bases from V and 4 bases from J, with 17 bases between. The CDR3 region has the DNA TGTGCCAGCAGCCTCCCTAGCGGACGGGGCACTGAAGCTTTCTTT. This sequence encodes CASSLPSGRGTEAFF.

The rearrangement uses TRBV4-3 and TRBJ2-7; 9 bases line up with TRBD1. V lost 0 bases, J lost 0 bases, and 15 bases stayed unmatched. The CDR3 spans 20 residues. The germline CDR1 and CDR2 sequences are LGHNA and YSLEER. In DNA, the CDR3 is TGCGCCAGCAGCCAAGAAATGGGGACAGGGTTCGGCATGCCCTCCTACGAGCAGTACTTC. Translated, it gives CASSQEMGTGFGMPSYEQYF.

The J gene is TRBJ2-2, the V gene TRBV5-6; D gene ambiguous. This CDR3 region has 15 residues. Germline CDR1 and CDR2: SGHDT and YYEEEE. Deletions cut 5 bases from V and 1 base from J, with 12 bases between. The CDR3 loop is CASSSVQVNTGELFF. CDR3 DNA: TGTGCCAGCAGTTCCGTCCAAGTGAACACCGGGGAGCTGTTTTTT.

The chain combines TRBV7-8 with TRBJ2-7; 11 bases map to TRBD2. V was pared by 3 bases and J by 6 bases, with 4 bases of the junction left unmatched. Germline V lookup: CDR1 SGHVS, CDR2 FQNEAQ. This CDR3 is 14 amino acids long. The CDR3 DNA follows: TGTGCCAGCAGCTTTAGCGGGAGGGCCGGCGAGCAGTACTTC. This encodes CASSFSGRAGEQYF.

The chain couples TRBV7-9 to TRBJ2-1; D is uncertain. The V gene lost 4 bases and the J gene lost 4 bases, with 5 bases spanning the gap. CDR3 length: 12 residues. Germline V gene sequence: CDR1 SEHNR, CDR2 FQNEAQ (reference sequence). The CDR3 nucleotides are TGTGCCAGCAGCTCACTTTACAATGAGCAGTTCTTC. Protein sequence: CASSSLYNEQFF.

This chain links TRBV19 with TRBJ2-7, with D perhaps given as TRBD1 or TRBD2 (5 bases each). CDR1 and CDR2 (germline): LNHDA, SQIVND (reference sequence). The CDR3 loop spans 14 amino acids. Between the trimmed V and J ends, which lost 1 base and 3 bases, there was a span of 10 bases. The CDR3: CASSIAGTIYEQYF. The CDR3 DNA reads TGTGCCAGTAGTATAGCTGGGACCATCTACGAGCAGTACTTC. The full variable domain, rest sourced from reference TRBV19 and TRBJ2-7, is DGGITQSPKYLFRKEGQNVTLSCEQNLNHDAMYWYRQDPGQGLRLIYYSQIVNDFQKGDIAEGYSVSREKKESFPLTVTSAQKNPTAFYLCASSIAGTIYEQYFGPGTRLTVT.

The V gene is TRBV2, the J gene TRBJ2-7, with D perhaps matching TRBD1 (5 bases). Germline loops: CDR1 SNHLY, CDR2 FYNNEI. The V gene lost 9 bases and the J gene lost 6 bases, with 12 bases spanning the gap. This CDR3 has 11 amino acids. CDR3 sequence (DNA): TGTGCCAGTGCCTTAGGGGTCGAGCAGTACTTC. Amino acid sequence: CASALGVEQYF.

The chain combines TRBV19 with TRBJ1-5; 8 nucleotides line up with TRBD1. In germline, CDR1 is LNHDA, CDR2 SQIVND (reference sequence). Trimming at V came to 5 bases and at J to 6 bases, leaving 9 bases not matched to a gene. This CDR3 region has 15 residues. The CDR3 loop is CASSARTGLSQPQHF. CDR3 sequence (DNA): TGTGCCAGTAGTGCGAGGACAGGGTTGAGTCAGCCCCAGCATTTT.

The chain carries TRBV28 and TRBJ2-7, with TRBD2 matching over 7 bases. Germline loops: CDR1 MDHEN, CDR2 SYDVKM. The CDR3 is 11 amino acids. The CDR3 nucleotides read TGTGCTAGCGGGTCCTCCTACGAGCAGTACTTC. This sequence encodes CASGSSYEQYF.

This chain uses TRBV15 with TRBJ1-1, with D unresolved. The ends were cut back, 1 base at V and 0 bases at J, with 0 bases in the middle. Germline CDR1 reads LNHNV; CDR2 reads YYDKDF (reference sequence). This CDR3 has 12 residues. CDR3 region: CATSRVNTEAFF. The CDR3 DNA reads as TGTGCCACCAGCAGAGTGAACACTGAAGCTTTCTTT.

The chain links TRBV7-2 to TRBJ2-7; D might be TRBD2 (6 bases). The length of the CDR3 is 14 residues. Trimming left V 3 bases short and J 2 bases short, with 11 bases between. Germline CDR1 is SGHTA and CDR2 is FQGNSA. CDR3 in DNA: TGTGCCAGCAGCTTCGACGGGAGCGCCTACGAGCAGTACTTC. Amino acid sequence: CASSFDGSAYEQYF.

This chain connects TRBV18 to TRBJ2-7, with D uncertain. V lost 3 bases, J lost 6 bases, and 9 bases lay in between. Per germline, CDR1 KGHSH and CDR2 LQKENI. This CDR3 comprises 12 residues. Here the CDR3 reads CASSPSRGEQYF. The CDR3 DNA sequence: TGTGCCAGCTCACCTTCTCGAGGCGAGCAGTACTTC.

The rearrangement joins TRBV7-2 to TRBJ2-7; the match to TRBD1 covers 8 bases. This CDR3 comprises 13 residues. Trimming took 0 bases from V and 10 from J; bases not matched to a gene: 5. Germline assignment: CDR1 SGHTA and CDR2 FQGNSA. The CDR3 sequence: CASSLAKTGGQYF. The CDR3 region has the DNA TGTGCCAGCAGCTTAGCGAAAACAGGGGGTCAGTACTTC. Filled out from reference TRBV7-2 and TRBJ2-7, the complete variable domain reads GAGVSQSPSNKVTEKGKDVELRCDPISGHTALYWYRQSLGQGLEFLIYFQGNSAPDKSGLPSDRFSAERTGGSVSTLTIQRTQQEDSAVYLCASSLAKTGGQYFGPGTRLTVT.

The rearrangement links TRBV30 to TRBJ1-5; tentative D call: TRBD1 (5 bases). Trimming cost V 3 bases and J 7 bases, with 13 bases left between them. The CDR3 extends over 13 amino acids. From germline, CDR1 is GTSNPN and CDR2 SVGIG (reference sequence). DNA of the CDR3: TGTGCCTGGAGCGGGACGGGGAACCAGCCCCAGCATTTT. This encodes CAWSGTGNQPQHF.

This chain links TRBV19 with TRBJ1-1; D may be TRBD1 (5 bases). V lost 3 bases, J lost 4 bases, and 18 bases lay in between. The CDR3 contains 16 residues. The germline V gene encodes CDR1 LNHDA and CDR2 SQIVND (reference sequence). The CDR3 is CASSIGEDWGGTEAFF. CDR3 DNA: TGTGCCAGTAGTATTGGTGAGGACTGGGGGGGCACTGAAGCTTTCTTT.

The DNA for the CDR3 is TGTGCCAGCAGCTTAGGAATGATCGGGGGTTCCTACGAGCAGTACTTC. Its protein is CASSLGMIGGSYEQYF. The J gene is TRBJ2-7, the V gene TRBV7-9; a possible D gene is TRBD2 (6 bases). Between the trimmed V and J ends, which lost 1 base and 1 base, there was a span of 14 bases. Germline-derived CDR1 and CDR2 are SEHNR and FQNEAQ (reference sequence). The CDR3 covers 16 residues.

The chain uses TRBV2 and TRBJ2-5; D remains ambiguous. V lost 6 bases to trimming and J lost 1 base, with 6 bases between them. Looked up from germline, CDR1 is SNHLY and CDR2 is FYNNEI. This CDR3 has 12 amino acids. The CDR3 DNA reads TGTGCCAGCAGAGAACGCCAAGAGACCCAGTACTTC. Protein: CASRERQETQYF.

This rearrangement joins TRBV29-1 to TRBJ2-3; TRBD1 aligns across 8 bases. CDR1 is SQVTM, CDR2 ANQGSEA, per germline. V lost 4 bases, J lost 5 bases, and 5 bases stayed unmatched. There are 13 residues in the CDR3. CDR3 in amino acids: CSVAGRGQDTQYF. CDR3 sequence (DNA): TGCAGCGTTGCGGGCAGGGGGCAAGATACGCAGTATTTT.

The chain joins TRBV4-2 to TRBJ2-7; maybe TRBD2 (6 bases). The germline V gene has CDR1 LGHNA and CDR2 YNFKEQ. Trimming left V 4 bases short and J 4 bases short, with 17 bases between. The CDR3 is made up of 15 amino acids. The CDR3 coding sequence is TGTGCCAGCAGCCTTGTCTGGGGGGTGGAGTACGAGCAGTACTTC. Its translation is CASSLVWGVEYEQYF.

The chain uses TRBV29-1 and TRBJ2-5; D remains unclear. Looked up from germline, CDR1 is SQVTM and CDR2 is ANQGSEA. Between the trimmed V and J ends, which lost 7 bases and 1 base, there was a span of 10 bases. This CDR3 is built from 12 residues. The CDR3 DNA is TGCAGCGCCGGACGGATCCAAGAGACCCAGTACTTC. Translated, it gives CSAGRIQETQYF.

CDR3 residues: CASSIGPDRSNQPQHF. CDR3 sequence (DNA): TGTGCCAGTAGTATAGGTCCGGACAGGAGCAATCAGCCCCAGCATTTT. The gene calls are TRBV19 and TRBJ1-5; 7 bases map to TRBD1. The CDR3 loop spans 16 amino acids. The J segment lost 1 base and the V segment lost 1 base, leaving 4 bases of the junction unmatched. In germline, CDR1 is LNHDA, CDR2 SQIVND (reference sequence). The complete variable domain, with remaining parts taken from reference TRBV19 and TRBJ1-5, reads DGGITQSPKYLFRKEGQNVTLSCEQNLNHDAMYWYRQDPGQGLRLIYYSQIVNDFQKGDIAEGYSVSREKKESFPLTVTSAQKNPTAFYLCASSIGPDRSNQPQHFGDGTRLSIL.

This clone appeared a single time. The chain links TRBV9 to TRBJ2-2; D not certain. Germline V gene data show CDR1 as SGDLS and CDR2 as YYNGEE. Trimming left V 0 bases short and J 6 bases short, with 15 bases between. CDR3 size: 16 residues. The CDR3 loop reads CASSVDGASLPGELFF. For the CDR3, the DNA is TGTGCCAGCAGCGTAGACGGAGCGTCACTACCCGGGGAGCTGTTTTTT.